Listed here is a single T cell receptor beta chain. The antigen is undetermined. Use of 60 Vbeta and 13 Jbeta primers characterized the PCR. Here immunoSEQ multiplex PCR was the method, and the copy in TCRdb shows in-frame clones only, minus some. The data show 200,000 to 250,000 clones, about 80% seen once. This specimen comes from a study of cytomegalovirus exposure and HLA in healthy donors. There are 13 residues in the CDR3. V was trimmed by 4 bases and J by 10 bases, leaving 15 bases between them. CDR1 is SGDLS and CDR2 is YYNGEE in the germline V gene. Study-level points and caveats: CMV antigen specificity of three CMV-associated chains was confirmed in vitro. Earlier analysis found most TCR beta V segments productive about 90% or about 30% of the time.

Sequenced: PBMCs. The chain uses TRBV9 and TRBJ2-1; tentatively, D is TRBD2 (6 bases). This clonotype was obtained from a woman between 35 and 50 years old in good health and CMV-seronegative. CDR3 nucleotides: TGTGCCAGCAGCTTCAGACTAGATTTCGAGCAGTTCTTC. Amino acid sequence: CASSFRLDFEQFF.